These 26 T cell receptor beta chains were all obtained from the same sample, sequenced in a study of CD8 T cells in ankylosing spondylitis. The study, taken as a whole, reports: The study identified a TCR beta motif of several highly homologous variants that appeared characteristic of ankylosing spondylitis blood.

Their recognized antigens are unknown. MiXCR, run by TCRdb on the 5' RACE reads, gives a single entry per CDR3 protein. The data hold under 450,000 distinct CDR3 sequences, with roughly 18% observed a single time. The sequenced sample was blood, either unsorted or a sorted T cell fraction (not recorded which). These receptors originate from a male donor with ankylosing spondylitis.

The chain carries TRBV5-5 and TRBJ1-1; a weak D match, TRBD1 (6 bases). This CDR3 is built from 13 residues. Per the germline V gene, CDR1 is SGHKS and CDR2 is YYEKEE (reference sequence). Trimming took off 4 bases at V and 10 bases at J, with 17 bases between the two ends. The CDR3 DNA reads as TGTGCCAGCAGCCAACTAACAGGGTCGGGAGCTTTCTTT. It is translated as CASSQLTGSGAFF.

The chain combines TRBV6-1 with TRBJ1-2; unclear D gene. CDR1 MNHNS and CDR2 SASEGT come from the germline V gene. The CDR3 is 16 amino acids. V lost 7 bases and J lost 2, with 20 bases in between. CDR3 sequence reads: CASNPWMGVGNYGYTF. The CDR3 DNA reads TGTGCCAGCAATCCCTGGATGGGCGTGGGGAACTATGGCTACACCTTC.

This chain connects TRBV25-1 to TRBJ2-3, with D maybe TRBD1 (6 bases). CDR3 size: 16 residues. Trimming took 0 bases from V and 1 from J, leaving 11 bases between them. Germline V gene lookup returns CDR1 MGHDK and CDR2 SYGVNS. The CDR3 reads CASSEYRAGGTDTQYF. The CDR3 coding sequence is TGTGCCAGCAGTGAATATAGGGCAGGGGGCACAGATACGCAGTATTTT. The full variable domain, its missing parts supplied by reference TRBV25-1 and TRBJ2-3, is EADIYQTPRYLVIGTGKKITLECSQTMGHDKMYWYQQDPGMELHLIHYSYGVNSTEKGDLSSESTVSRIRTEHFPLTLESARPSHTSQYLCASSEYRAGGTDTQYFGPGTRLTVL.

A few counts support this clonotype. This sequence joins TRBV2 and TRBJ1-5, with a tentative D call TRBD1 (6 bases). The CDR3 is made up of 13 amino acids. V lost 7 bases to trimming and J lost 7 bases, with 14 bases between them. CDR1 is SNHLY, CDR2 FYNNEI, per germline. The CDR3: CASTTTGSQPQHF. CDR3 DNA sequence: TGTGCCAGCACCACCACAGGGTCCCAGCCCCAGCATTTT.

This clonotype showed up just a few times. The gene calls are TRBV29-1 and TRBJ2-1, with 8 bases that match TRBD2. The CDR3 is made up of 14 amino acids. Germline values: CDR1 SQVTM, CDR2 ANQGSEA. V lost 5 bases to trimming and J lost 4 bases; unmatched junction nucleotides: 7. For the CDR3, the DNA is TGCAGCGTTCGCTCAGCGGGAGCTTACAATGAGCAGTTCTTC. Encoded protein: CSVRSAGAYNEQFF.

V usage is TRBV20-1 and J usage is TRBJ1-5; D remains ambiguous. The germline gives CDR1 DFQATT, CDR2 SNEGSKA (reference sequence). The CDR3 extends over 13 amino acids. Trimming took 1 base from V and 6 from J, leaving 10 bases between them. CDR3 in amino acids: CSARGTVSQPQHF. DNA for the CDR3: TGCAGTGCTAGAGGTACGGTCAGTCAGCCCCAGCATTTT.

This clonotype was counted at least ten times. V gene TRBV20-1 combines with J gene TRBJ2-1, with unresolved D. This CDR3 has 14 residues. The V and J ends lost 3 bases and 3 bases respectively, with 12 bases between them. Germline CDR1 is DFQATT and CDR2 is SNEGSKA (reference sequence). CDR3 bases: TGCAGTGCTAGCGAGATCGGAGTCTACAATGAGCAGTTCTTC. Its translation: CSASEIGVYNEQFF.

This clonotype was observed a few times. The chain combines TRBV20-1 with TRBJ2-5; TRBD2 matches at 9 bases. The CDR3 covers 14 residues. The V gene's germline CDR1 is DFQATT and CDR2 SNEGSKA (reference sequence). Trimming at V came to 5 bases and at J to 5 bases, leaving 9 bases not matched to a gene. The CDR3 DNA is TGCAGTGCTGCCGGGACTAGCCGGGGGGAGACCCAGTACTTC. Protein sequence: CSAAGTSRGETQYF.

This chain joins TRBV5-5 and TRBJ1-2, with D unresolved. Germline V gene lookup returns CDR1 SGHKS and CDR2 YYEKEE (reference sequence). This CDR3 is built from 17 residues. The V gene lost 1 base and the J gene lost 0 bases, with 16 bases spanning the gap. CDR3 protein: CASSLRWQVFSNYGYTF. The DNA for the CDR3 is TGTGCCAGCAGCTTGCGGTGGCAGGTTTTTTCTAACTATGGCTACACCTTC.

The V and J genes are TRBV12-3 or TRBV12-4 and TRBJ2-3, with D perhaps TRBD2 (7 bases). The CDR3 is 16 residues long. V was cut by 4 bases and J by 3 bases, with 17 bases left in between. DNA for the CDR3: TGTGCCAGCAGTTCTACGGGGGGCGGGTGGACAGATACGCAGTATTTT. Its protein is CASSSTGGGWTDTQYF.

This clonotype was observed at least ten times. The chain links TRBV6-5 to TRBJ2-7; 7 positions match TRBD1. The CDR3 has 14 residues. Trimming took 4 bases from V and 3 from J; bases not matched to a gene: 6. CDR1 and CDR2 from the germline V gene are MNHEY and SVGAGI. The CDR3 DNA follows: TGTGCCAGCAGTTGGAGGACAGGATTCTACGAGCAGTACTTC. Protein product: CASSWRTGFYEQYF.

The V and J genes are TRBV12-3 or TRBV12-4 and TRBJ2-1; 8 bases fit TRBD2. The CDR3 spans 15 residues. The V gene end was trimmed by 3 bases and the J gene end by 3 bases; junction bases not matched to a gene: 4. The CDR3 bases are TGTGCCAGCAGTTTTGGGACTAGGGTCTACAATGAGCAGTTCTTC. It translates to CASSFGTRVYNEQFF.

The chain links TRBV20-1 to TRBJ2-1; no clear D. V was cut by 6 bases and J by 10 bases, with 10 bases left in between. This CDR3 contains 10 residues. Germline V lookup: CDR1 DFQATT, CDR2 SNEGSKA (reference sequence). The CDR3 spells CSAQSLEQFF. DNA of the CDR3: TGCAGTGCACAGTCCCTAGAGCAGTTCTTC.

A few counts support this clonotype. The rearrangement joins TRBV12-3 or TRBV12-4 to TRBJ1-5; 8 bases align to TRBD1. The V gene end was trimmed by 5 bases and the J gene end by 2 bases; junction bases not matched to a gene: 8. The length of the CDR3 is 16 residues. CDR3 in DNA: TGTGCCAGCAGTCCCGGTCCAGGGGGCGGCAATCAGCCCCAGCATTTT. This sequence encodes CASSPGPGGGNQPQHF.

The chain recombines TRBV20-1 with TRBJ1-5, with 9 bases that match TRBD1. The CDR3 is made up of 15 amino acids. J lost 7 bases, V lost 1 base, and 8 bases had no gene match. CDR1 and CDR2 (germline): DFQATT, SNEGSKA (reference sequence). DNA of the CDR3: TGCAGTGCTAGAGTCGGGACAGGGATGAGGCAGCCCCAGCATTTT. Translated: CSARVGTGMRQPQHF.

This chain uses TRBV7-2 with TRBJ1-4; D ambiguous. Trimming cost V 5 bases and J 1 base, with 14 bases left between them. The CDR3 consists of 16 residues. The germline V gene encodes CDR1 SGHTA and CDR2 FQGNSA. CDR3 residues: CASSHRPTGTNEKLFF. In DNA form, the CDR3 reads TGTGCCAGCAGCCACCGGCCGACTGGAACTAATGAAAAACTGTTTTTT.

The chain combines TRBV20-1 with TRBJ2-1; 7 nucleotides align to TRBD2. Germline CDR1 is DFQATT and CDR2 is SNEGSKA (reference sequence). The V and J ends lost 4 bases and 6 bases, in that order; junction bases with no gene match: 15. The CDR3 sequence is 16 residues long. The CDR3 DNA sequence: TGCAGTGCTACCCCACCCGGAGGGAGGGCGGGCAATGAGCAGTTCTTC. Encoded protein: CSATPPGGRAGNEQFF.

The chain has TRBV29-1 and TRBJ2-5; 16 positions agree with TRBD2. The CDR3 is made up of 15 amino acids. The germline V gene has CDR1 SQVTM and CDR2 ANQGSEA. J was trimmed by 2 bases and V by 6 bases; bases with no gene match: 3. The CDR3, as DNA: TGCAGCGTCGCGGGACTAGCGGGGGGGCAAGAGACCCAGTACTTC. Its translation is CSVAGLAGGQETQYF. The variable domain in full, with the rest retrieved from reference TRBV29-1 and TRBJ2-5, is SAVISQKPSRDICQRGTSLTIQCQVDSQVTMMFWYRQQPGQSLTLIATANQGSEATYESGFVIDKFPISRPNLTFSTLTVSNMSPEDSSIYLCSVAGLAGGQETQYFGPGTRLLVL.

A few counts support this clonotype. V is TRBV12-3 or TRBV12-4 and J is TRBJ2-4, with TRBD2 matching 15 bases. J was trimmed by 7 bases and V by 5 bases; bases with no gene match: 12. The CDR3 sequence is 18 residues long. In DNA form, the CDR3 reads TGTGCCAGCAGTCCACTTCGGACTAGCGGGGGGGCTTTCAACATTCAGTACTTC. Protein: CASSPLRTSGGAFNIQYF.

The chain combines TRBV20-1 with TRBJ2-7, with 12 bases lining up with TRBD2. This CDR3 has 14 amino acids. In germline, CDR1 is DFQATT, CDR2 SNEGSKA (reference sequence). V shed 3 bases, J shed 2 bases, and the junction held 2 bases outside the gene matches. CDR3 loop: CSASSSGGAYEQYF. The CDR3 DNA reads TGCAGTGCTAGTTCTAGCGGGGGGGCCTACGAGCAGTACTTC.

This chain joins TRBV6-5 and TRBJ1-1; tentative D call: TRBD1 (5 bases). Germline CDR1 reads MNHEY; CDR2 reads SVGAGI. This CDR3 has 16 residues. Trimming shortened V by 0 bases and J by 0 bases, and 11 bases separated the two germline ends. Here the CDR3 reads CASSYSMAGMNTEAFF. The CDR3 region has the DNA TGTGCCAGCAGTTACTCGATGGCAGGGATGAACACTGAAGCTTTCTTT.

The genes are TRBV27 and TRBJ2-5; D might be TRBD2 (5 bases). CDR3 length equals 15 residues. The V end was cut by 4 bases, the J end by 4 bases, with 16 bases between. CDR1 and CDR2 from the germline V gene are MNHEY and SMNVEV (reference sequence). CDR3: CASSSQPLGRETQYF. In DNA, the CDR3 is TGTGCCAGCAGTTCCCAGCCCCTAGGGAGAGAGACCCAGTACTTC.

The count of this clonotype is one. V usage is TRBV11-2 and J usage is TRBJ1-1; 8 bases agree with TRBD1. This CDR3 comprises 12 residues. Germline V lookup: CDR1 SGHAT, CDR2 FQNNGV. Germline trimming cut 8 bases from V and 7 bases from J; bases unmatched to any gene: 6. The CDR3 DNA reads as TGTGCCAGCGGCTACAGGGGGGGTGAAGCTTTCTTT. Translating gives CASGYRGGEAFF.

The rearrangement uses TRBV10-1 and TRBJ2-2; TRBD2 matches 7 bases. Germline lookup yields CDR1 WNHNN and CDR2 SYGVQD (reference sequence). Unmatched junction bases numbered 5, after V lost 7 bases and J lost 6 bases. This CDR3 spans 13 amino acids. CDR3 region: CASTPGGSGELFF. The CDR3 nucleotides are TGCGCCAGCACGCCGGGGGGATCCGGGGAGCTGTTTTTT.

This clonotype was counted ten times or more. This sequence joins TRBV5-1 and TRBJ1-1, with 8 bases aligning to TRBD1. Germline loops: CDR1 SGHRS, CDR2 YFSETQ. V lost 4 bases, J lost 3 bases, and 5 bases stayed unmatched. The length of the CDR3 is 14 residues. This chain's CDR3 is CASSTDREYTEAFF. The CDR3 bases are TGCGCCAGCAGCACGGACAGGGAATACACTGAAGCTTTCTTT. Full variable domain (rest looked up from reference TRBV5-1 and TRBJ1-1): KAGVTQTPRYLIKTRGQQVTLSCSPISGHRSVSWYQQTPGQGLQFLFEYFSETQRNKGNFPGRFSGRQFSNSRSEMNVSTLELGDSALYLCASSTDREYTEAFFGQGTRLTVV.

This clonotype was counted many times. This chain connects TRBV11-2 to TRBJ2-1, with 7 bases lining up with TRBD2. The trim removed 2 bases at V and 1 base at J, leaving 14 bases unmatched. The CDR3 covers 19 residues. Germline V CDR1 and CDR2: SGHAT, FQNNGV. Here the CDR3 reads CASSLLGGRGSGSYNEQFF. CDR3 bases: TGTGCCAGCAGCTTACTGGGCGGGAGAGGATCTGGTTCCTACAATGAGCAGTTCTTC.